What follows describes a single T cell receptor beta chain. With V trimmed by 2 bases and J by 3 bases, 9 bases remained unmatched. This CDR3 spans 16 amino acids. Looked up from germline, CDR1 is MNHEY and CDR2 is SVGEGT. This record belongs to a study of tumor-infiltrating lymphocytes in primary liver carcinoma. TCR beta cDNA was reverse-transcribed from 500 ng of total RNA. The reaction used a constant-region primer and ProtoScript II reverse transcriptase. TCR beta libraries came from three nested multiplex PCR rounds using slightly modified ARM-PCR. Each of the first two PCR rounds ran 9 to 11 cycles with TRBV1-TRBV30 forward and C-beta reverse primers. TCRdb processed the multiplex PCR reads anew with MiXCR; each CDR3 protein has one entry. Of about 66,000 distinct CDR3 sequences in the sample, about two thirds were seen once. Without any cell sorting, about 18-31 mg of bulk tissue yielded co-extracted RNA and DNA. Every patient in the cohort had a primary liver carcinoma. That carcinoma was treated by surgical resection.

The source material was liver tumor tissue from sampling region 4. The subset denotes: tumor region T4, right-lateral pole. The TCR was taken from a man aged 40-50 years with primary liver carcinoma and hepatitis B virus infection. V is TRBV6-2 or TRBV6-3 and J is TRBJ2-7; 8 positions agree with TRBD1. Here the CDR3 reads CASSYPRQGNRYEQYF. The CDR3 DNA reads TGTGCCAGCAGTTACCCGAGACAGGGGAATCGCTACGAGCAGTACTTC.